Below, 25 T cell receptor beta chains from the same sample are listed, as sequenced in a study of cytomegalovirus exposure and HLA in healthy donors. PCR primers comprised 60 Vbeta and 13 Jbeta primers. The assay was immunoSEQ multiplex PCR, and TCRdb's table has in-frame clones only and misses some. Of 140,000 to 150,000 clones detected, 88% appear once; the ten largest clones hold around 0.54%. Sequenced material: PBMCs. These receptors came from a woman aged 35 to 49 in good health and CMV-seronegative.

This clone is a singleton in its sample. The chain's CDR3 is CASSRDRANTGELFF. CDR3 sequence (DNA): TGCGCCAGCAGCCGGGACAGGGCAAACACCGGGGAGCTGTTTTTT. The rearrangement uses TRBV5-1 and TRBJ2-2; 9 nucleotides align to TRBD1. Looked up from germline, CDR1 is SGHRS and CDR2 is YFSETQ. This CDR3 contains 15 residues. With 4 bases clipped from V and 2 bases from J, the junction kept 3 bases outside the gene matches.

This clone showed up just a few times. This rearrangement joins TRBV7-2 to TRBJ1-2; D uncertain. This CDR3 is 12 amino acids long. CDR1 is SGHTA and CDR2 is FQGNSA in the germline V gene. V dropped 3 bases and J dropped 4 bases, with 6 bases sitting between them. CDR3 sequence (DNA): TGTGCCAGCAGCTTTAACAGCTATGGCTACACCTTC. Translating gives CASSFNSYGYTF.

V usage is TRBV28 and J usage is TRBJ2-3; 14 nucleotides line up with TRBD2. The V gene's germline CDR1 is MDHEN and CDR2 SYDVKM. Trimming took 5 bases from V and 4 from J; bases not matched to a gene: 8. The CDR3 length is 17 residues. The chain's CDR3 is CASSPSRLAGGADTQYF. In DNA form, the CDR3 reads TGTGCCAGCAGTCCGTCCAGACTAGCGGGAGGGGCAGATACGCAGTATTTT.

Remarks on this clone: The junction does not match germline at one end; this may be a read error. This chain uses TRBV10-3 with TRBJ1-2; the D is unclear. CDR3 size: 10 residues. Germline CDR1 ENHRY, CDR2 SYGVKD. The CDR3 loop reads CAISEAVVLF. CDR3 DNA: TGTGCCATCAGTGAGGCAGTCGTCCTCTTC.

The V call is TRBV5-1, the J call TRBJ2-7, with D uncertain. The germline V and J ends were trimmed by 0 bases and 3 bases, with 13 bases remaining between them. Germline V gives CDR1 SGHRS, CDR2 YFSETQ. CDR3 length equals 15 residues. The CDR3 region has the DNA TGCGCCAGCAGCTTGGGGTCCCGTCCAGACTACGAGCAGTACTTC. It specifies CASSLGSRPDYEQYF.

CDR3: CASSYAGLAGGNEQFF. CDR3 coding DNA: TGTGCCAGCAGTTACGCTGGACTAGCGGGAGGGAATGAGCAGTTCTTC. This rearrangement joins TRBV6-6 to TRBJ2-1; 15 positions agree with TRBD2. The CDR3 is 16 amino acids. The germline CDR1 and CDR2 sequences are MNHNY and SVGAGI (reference sequence). V shed 2 bases, J shed 7 bases, and the junction held 3 bases outside the gene matches.

This clone was recorded once. The rearrangement links TRBV11-1 to TRBJ2-2; 8 nucleotides align to TRBD1. Germline CDR1 reads SGHAT; CDR2 reads FQDESV (reference sequence). V lost 0 bases, J lost 5 bases, and 5 bases stayed unmatched. CDR3 size: 16 residues. The CDR3 coding sequence is TGTGCCAGCAGCTTAGCCGGACAGGGTAGGACCGGGGAGCTGTTTTTT. Translating it yields CASSLAGQGRTGELFF.

Remarks on this clone: A junction boundary mismatches the germline segment, possibly from a read error. The rearrangement uses TRBV7-9 and TRBJ2-7, with 7 bases matching TRBD2. CDR3 length: 16 residues. Germline values: CDR1 SEHNR, CDR2 FQNEAQ (reference sequence). This chain's CDR3 is CSSSSGRGAWSYEQYF. The CDR3 DNA reads as TGTTCCAGCAGCTCAGGGAGGGGCGCCTGGTCCTACGAGCAGTACTTC.

The chain recombines TRBV7-2 with TRBJ2-5; D gene ambiguous. This CDR3 spans 14 amino acids. With 0 bases removed from V and 1 base from J, the gap between germline ends came to 6 bases. The germline V gene has CDR1 SGHTA and CDR2 FQGNSA. The CDR3 spells CASSLASSQETQYF. As DNA, the CDR3 is TGTGCCAGCAGCTTAGCTTCCAGCCAAGAGACCCAGTACTTC.

This clone occurred once. The junction and the germline gene differ at one end; a read error may be behind it. For the CDR3, the DNA is TGTGCCAGCAGCGAAGCCTTGGGACCTGGGAGGGAGCCCCAGCATTTT. Translating it yields CASSEALGPGREPQHF. The rearrangement uses TRBV2 and TRBJ1-5, with TRBD1 as a possible D gene (5 bases). Germline-derived CDR1 and CDR2 are SNHLY and FYNNEI. CDR3 size: 16 residues.

V gene TRBV7-2 combines with J gene TRBJ1-4, with 9 bases matching TRBD1. Germline V gene data show CDR1 as SGHTA and CDR2 as FQGNSA. After removal of 5 bases from V and 8 bases from J, the junction contained 6 bases not matched to a gene. The CDR3 covers 14 residues. This chain's CDR3 is CASSPRTGDEKLFF. CDR3 nucleotides: TGTGCCAGCAGCCCTAGGACAGGGGACGAAAAACTGTTTTTT.

This clone was observed once. The chain carries TRBV5-1 and TRBJ2-2; D is uncertain. Germline V gives CDR1 SGHRS, CDR2 YFSETQ. There are 11 residues in the CDR3. Trimming pared 4 bases from V and 6 bases from J, leaving 4 bases between. The CDR3 DNA follows: TGCGCCAGCAGCCTATCCGGGGAGCTGTTTTTT. Translated: CASSLSGELFF.

This sequence joins TRBV6-5 and TRBJ2-7, with D uncertain. The CDR3 is 13 residues long. Trimming pared 2 bases from V and 4 bases from J, leaving 9 bases between. Germline V lookup: CDR1 MNHEY, CDR2 SVGAGI. CDR3 sequence: CASSYGLPYEQYF. For the CDR3, the DNA is TGTGCCAGCAGTTACGGCCTCCCGTACGAGCAGTACTTC.

This clone showed up just a few times. The rearrangement uses TRBV7-9 and TRBJ2-3, with a possible D match to TRBD1 (5 bases). V lost 9 bases, J lost 3 bases, and 13 bases lay in between. Germline CDR1 reads SEHNR; CDR2 reads FQNEAQ (reference sequence). This CDR3 has 13 amino acids. The CDR3 reads CASSSRVTDTQYF. In DNA, the CDR3 is TGTGCCAGTTCGAGCAGGGTGACAGATACGCAGTATTTT.

The rearrangement joins TRBV6-1 to TRBJ2-5; 7 bases agree with TRBD2. J was trimmed by 2 bases and V by 3 bases; bases with no gene match: 3. The CDR3 length is 14 residues. CDR1 is MNHNS, CDR2 SASEGT, per germline. The DNA of the CDR3 is TGTGCCAGCAGTGATCAAGCGGGGCAAGAGACCCAGTACTTC. Its translation is CASSDQAGQETQYF.

The chain is built from TRBV27 and TRBJ2-3, with TRBD1 matching 7 bases. From germline, CDR1 is MNHEY and CDR2 SMNVEV (reference sequence). The length of the CDR3 is 12 residues. V gave up 6 bases and J gave up 5 bases; unmatched junction bases: 2. The chain's CDR3 is CASRTGIDTQYF. DNA of the CDR3: TGTGCCAGCAGGACAGGGATAGATACGCAGTATTTT.

V and J are TRBV2 and TRBJ2-7; possible D gene TRBD2, 6 bases. Germline V CDR1 and CDR2: SNHLY, FYNNEI. This CDR3 region has 14 residues. Trimming removed 7 bases from V and 7 bases from J, with 20 bases in between. The CDR3, as DNA: TGTGCCAGCAAAACGGGAGTGGGGTTCGGGGAGCAGTACTTC. This gives the protein CASKTGVGFGEQYF.

This clone was seen a single time. The chain carries TRBV11-2 and TRBJ2-1, with TRBD2 identical over 11 bases. The CDR3 is 18 amino acids. Germline CDR1 is SGHAT and CDR2 is FQNNGV. V lost 1 base to trimming and J lost 1 base; unmatched junction nucleotides: 6. The CDR3: CASSLVLLAGASYNEQFF. The DNA of the CDR3 is TGTGCCAGCAGCTTAGTCTTACTAGCGGGAGCGTCCTACAATGAGCAGTTCTTC.

With regard to this clone: Distinct nucleotide sequences in the sample also encode this CDR3. This chain uses TRBV7-2 with TRBJ1-1; D is uncertain. From germline, CDR1 is SGHTA and CDR2 FQGNSA. The CDR3 contains 14 residues. The germline V and J ends were trimmed by 6 bases and 1 base, with 12 bases remaining between them. This CDR3 reads CASRGGGGNTEAFF. The DNA of the CDR3 is TGTGCCAGCAGGGGCGGTGGAGGGAACACTGAAGCTTTCTTT.

This sequence joins TRBV2 and TRBJ2-7, with a tentative D call TRBD2 (7 bases). The V end was cut by 8 bases, the J end by 0 bases, with 23 bases between. The CDR3 loop spans 17 amino acids. Germline assignment: CDR1 SNHLY and CDR2 FYNNEI. CDR3 sequence: CASGLGGLGGSSYEQYF. As DNA, the CDR3 is TGTGCCAGCGGCCTCGGGGGGCTCGGGGGAAGCTCCTACGAGCAGTACTTC.

The chain is built from TRBV5-6 and TRBJ2-7; D is uncertain. Deletions cut 0 bases from V and 5 bases from J, with 9 bases between. Germline V lookup: CDR1 SGHDT, CDR2 YYEEEE. The CDR3 has 13 amino acids. The CDR3 nucleotides are TGTGCCAGCAGCTTGGTAGGCAGGCACGAGCAGTACTTC. This codes for CASSLVGRHEQYF. Full variable domain (missing parts from reference TRBV5-6 and TRBJ2-7): DAGVTQSPTHLIKTRGQQVTLRCSPKSGHDTVSWYQQALGQGPQFIFQYYEEEERQRGNFPDRFSGHQFPNYSSELNVNALLLGDSALYLCASSLVGRHEQYFGPGTRLTVT.

This clone has just one count. The V and J genes are TRBV27 and TRBJ1-2; TRBD1 matches at 8 bases. Trimming removed 5 bases from V and 4 bases from J; junction bases left unmatched: 12. The CDR3 consists of 16 residues. Germline CDR1 reads MNHEY; CDR2 reads SMNVEV (reference sequence). CDR3 coding DNA: TGTGCCAGCAGTCCCCAGTGGCAGGGGGCTGGCTATGGCTACACCTTC. Protein sequence: CASSPQWQGAGYGYTF.

This chain uses TRBV2 with TRBJ2-1; 7 bases are shared with TRBD1. The CDR3 extends over 13 amino acids. From germline, CDR1 is SNHLY and CDR2 FYNNEI. V shed 5 bases and J 9 bases; nucleotides not matched to a gene: 7. In nucleotides, the CDR3 is TGTGCCAGCAGTCCGACAGGGTTTACTGAGCAGTTCTTC. Translating it yields CASSPTGFTEQFF. Based on the CDR3 plus reference TRBV2 and TRBJ2-1, the full variable domain is EPEVTQTPSHQVTQMGQEVILRCVPISNHLYFYWYRQILGQKVEFLVSFYNNEISEKSEIFDDQFSVERPDGSNFTLKIRSTKLEDSAMYFCASSPTGFTEQFFGPGTRLTVL.

The chain employs TRBV27 and TRBJ2-1; 8 nucleotides agree with TRBD2. Germline V gives CDR1 MNHEY, CDR2 SMNVEV (reference sequence). The trim removed 6 bases at V and 3 bases at J, leaving 10 bases unmatched. The CDR3 spans 16 residues. CDR3 bases: TGTGCCAGCAGCCCGAGCGGGAGTGTAGACTACAATGAGCAGTTCTTC. Encoded protein: CASSPSGSVDYNEQFF.

The CDR3 DNA is TGTGCTCGGAGTGGACAGGTTAATCAGCCCCAGCATTTT. Its translation is CARSGQVNQPQHF. The J gene is TRBJ1-5, the V gene TRBV30, with TRBD1 matching 7 bases. Per the germline V gene, CDR1 is GTSNPN and CDR2 is SVGIG (reference sequence). The CDR3 loop spans 13 amino acids. Supplemented by reference TRBV30 and TRBJ1-5, the full variable domain reads SQTIHQWPATLVQPVGSPLSLECTVEGTSNPNLYWYRQAAGRGLQLLFYSVGIGQISSEVPQNLSASRPQDRQFILSSKKLLLSDSGFYLCARSGQVNQPQHFGDGTRLSIL.